The present TCR beta chain was sequenced within a study of blood T cell repertoires in COVID-19. Germline V gene lookup returns CDR1 LNHDA and CDR2 SQIVND (reference sequence). The CDR3 consists of 15 residues. The V and J ends lost 5 bases and 2 bases respectively, with 16 bases between them. The authors' processing: Amplifying reference gene primers gave estimates of nucleated cell counts. Sequencing was performed with immunoSEQ multiplex PCR; in TCRdb, only in-frame clones are kept and a portion is missing. V, J and clone size derive from that table, while D and trimming were established from the DNA sequence. The top ten hold 1.5% to 2% of the sample, which has more than 200,000 clones, 88% seen once.

This TCR came from a man in his sixties or seventies with acute or convalescent COVID-19. Source material: peripheral blood. This sequence joins TRBV19 and TRBJ2-7, with a possible D match to TRBD1 (6 bases). The CDR3, as DNA: TGTGCCAGTAGTGAGAGGGACACCTTAGCCTACGAGCAGTACTTC. It translates to CASSERDTLAYEQYF.